This T cell receptor (beta chain) was identified in a study of blood T cell repertoires in COVID-19. This CDR3 has 15 amino acids. The germline V gene has CDR1 MNHEY and CDR2 SVGAGI. Trimming stripped 6 bases from V and 2 bases from J, with 16 bases between. Repertoires were generated with immunoSEQ multiplex PCR, while TCRdb's copy carries only in-frame clones and drops some. This table has about 430,000 clones, approximately 91% appearing once. Cohorts were determined from participant-reported clinical history. This TCR was recovered from a woman aged 18-29 years who had been exposed to COVID-19. Sequencing input: PBMCs or T cells enriched from blood (not recorded which). The rearrangement joins TRBV6-5 to TRBJ1-1, with D perhaps TRBD1 (6 bases). DNA for the CDR3: TGTGCCAGCAGCCGTCGGACGGGGACAAACACTGAAGCTTTCTTT. This translates into CASSRRTGTNTEAFF.